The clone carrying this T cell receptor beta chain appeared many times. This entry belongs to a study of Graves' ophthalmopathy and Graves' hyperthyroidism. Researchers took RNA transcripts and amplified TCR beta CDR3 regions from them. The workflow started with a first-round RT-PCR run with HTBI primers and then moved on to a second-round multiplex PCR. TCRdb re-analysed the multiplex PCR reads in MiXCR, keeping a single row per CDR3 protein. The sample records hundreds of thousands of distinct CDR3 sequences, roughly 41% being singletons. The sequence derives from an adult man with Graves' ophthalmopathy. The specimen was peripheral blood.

For the CDR3, the DNA is TGTGCCAGCAGCTTTCCCGGAGAGAACTACGAGCAGTACTTC. As protein: CASSFPGENYEQYF. This sequence joins TRBV7-2 and TRBJ2-7; D gene unclear. The CDR3 totals 14 residues. CDR1 and CDR2 from the germline V gene are SGHTA and FQGNSA. V was trimmed by 3 bases and J by 3 bases, leaving 12 bases between them.